One TCR beta chain is described in this entry. Using immunoSEQ multiplex PCR, the repertoire was profiled, and TCRdb retains in-frame clones only, with some absent. The repertoire consists of roughly 43,000 clones, with 93% occurring once and the leading ten covering 0.6% to 0.75%. From germline, CDR1 is LGHNA and CDR2 YNFKEQ. Between the trimmed V and J ends, which lost 0 bases and 5 bases, there was a span of 11 bases. The length of the CDR3 is 15 residues. The data were obtained in a study of T cell changes during pregnancy in multiple sclerosis. This chain joins TRBV4-2 and TRBJ1-5, with D possibly being TRBD1 (6 bases). The TCR originated in a female donor with multiple sclerosis, enrolled in a pregnancy study. Sequencing used CD4+ T cells from peripheral blood mononuclear cells, obtained in the third trimester of pregnancy. CDR3 protein: CASSQDAGGDQPQHF. The CDR3, as DNA: TGTGCCAGCAGCCAAGACGCGGGGGGCGATCAGCCCCAGCATTTT.